The 13 T cell receptor beta chains presented below share a single source sample, sequenced in a study of blood T cells in healthy people across ages. The use of a sample-barcoded 5' primer and a J-beta primer mix characterized a second PCR of roughly 7 to 11 cycles. TCRdb fed the 5' RACE reads into MiXCR, producing one record per CDR3 protein. The profile shows approximately 830,000 distinct CDR3 sequences, approximately 67% of them singletons. The specimen was blood. The receptor source for this set is a man younger than 40 in good health.

The V gene is TRBV29-1, the J gene TRBJ2-5; weak D call: TRBD2 (6 bases). Between the trimmed V and J ends, which lost 4 bases and 11 bases, there was a span of 14 bases. The CDR3 sequence is 11 residues long. CDR1 and CDR2 from the germline V gene are SQVTM and ANQGSEA. The CDR3 nucleotides read TGCAGCGTTGCTCGGCCACGGGAGCAGTACTTC. Its protein product is CSVARPREQYF.

The chain links TRBV11-1 to TRBJ2-6, with 7 bases matching TRBD1. Germline CDR1 reads SGHAT; CDR2 reads FQDESV (reference sequence). Germline trimming cut 5 bases from V and 0 bases from J; bases unmatched to any gene: 10. The CDR3 is made up of 18 amino acids. Here the CDR3 DNA reads TGTGCCAGCAGCCCCGGGACAGCCCCTCTCTCTGGGGCCAACGTCCTGACTTTC. It specifies CASSPGTAPLSGANVLTF.

In this sample, this clonotype turned up once. This chain joins TRBV2 and TRBJ1-2; possible D gene TRBD1, 5 bases. Germline lookup yields CDR1 SNHLY and CDR2 FYNNEI. Trimming shortened V by 8 bases and J by 4 bases, and 8 bases separated the two germline ends. The CDR3 is 11 amino acids. The CDR3, as DNA: TGTGCCAGCGGGCAGGGCTATGGCTACACCTTC. It specifies CASGQGYGYTF.

This clonotype has a handful of counts. The V gene is TRBV7-3, the J gene TRBJ2-7, with D perhaps being TRBD1 or TRBD2 (6 bases each). Germline loops: CDR1 SGHTA, CDR2 FQGTGA. The germline V and J ends were trimmed by 4 bases and 4 bases, with 17 bases remaining between them. The CDR3 has 15 amino acids. CDR3 residues: CASSSQGPGAYEQYF. The DNA of the CDR3 is TGTGCCAGCAGCTCTCAAGGACCGGGGGCATACGAGCAGTACTTC. Full variable domain (remainder filled in from reference TRBV7-3 and TRBJ2-7): GAGVSQTPSNKVTEKGKYVELRCDPISGHTALYWYRQSLGQGPEFLIYFQGTGAADDSGLPNDRFFAVRPEGSVSTLKIQRTERGDSAVYLCASSSQGPGAYEQYFGPGTRLTVT.

The chain is built from TRBV20-1 and TRBJ2-1; no firm D call. The CDR3 is made up of 12 amino acids. Germline V lookup: CDR1 DFQATT, CDR2 SNEGSKA (reference sequence). The V gene lost 3 bases and the J gene lost 4 bases, with 7 bases spanning the gap. This CDR3 is CSASEGYNEQFF. In nucleotides, the CDR3 is TGCAGTGCTAGTGAAGGGTACAATGAGCAGTTCTTC.

The chain combines TRBV7-3 with TRBJ2-1; tentatively, D is TRBD2 (7 bases). The CDR3 consists of 14 residues. V shed 1 base and J shed 10 bases, with 14 bases lying between them. Germline V CDR1 and CDR2: SGHTA, FQGTGA. CDR3 in DNA: TGTGCCAGCAGCTTAAATCGGGGGGCTGGGGAGCAGTTCTTC. Encoded protein: CASSLNRGAGEQFF.

This CDR3 is CASSPSHFPDTQYF. Written as DNA, the CDR3 is TGTGCCAGCAGCCCCTCCCATTTCCCAGATACGCAGTATTTT. The chain uses TRBV3-1 and TRBJ2-3; D call uncertain. Trimming cost V 4 bases and J 4 bases, with 12 bases left between them. The CDR3 length is 14 residues. Germline CDR1 and CDR2: LGHDT and YNNKEL (reference sequence).

In nucleotides, the CDR3 is TGCAGTGCTAGAGACAGCCTTATATTACACGAGCAGTACTTC. It translates to CSARDSLILHEQYF. The chain carries TRBV20-1 and TRBJ2-7; D is unresolved. The CDR3 sequence is 14 residues long. Per the germline V gene, CDR1 is DFQATT and CDR2 is SNEGSKA (reference sequence). Trimming took 0 bases from V and 5 from J, leaving 14 bases between them.

Turning to this clonotype: A much larger clone is a single base away; this may be a read error. The gene calls are TRBV10-3 and TRBJ2-3; TRBD2 matches 8 bases. CDR1 is ENHRY, CDR2 SYGVKD, per germline. This CDR3 contains 16 residues. The CDR3 protein is CVISEYRSGGGDTQYF. In DNA, the CDR3 is TGTGTCATCAGTGAGTATCGAAGCGGGGGAGGAGATACGCAGTATTTT.

In this sample, this clonotype turned up a few times. The chain recombines TRBV29-1 with TRBJ2-7; 8 bases are shared with TRBD1. The CDR3 runs to 17 residues. V trimming: 4 bases; J trimming: 2 bases; junction bases outside the gene matches: 16. From germline, CDR1 is SQVTM and CDR2 ANQGSEA. CDR3 nucleotides: TGCAGCGTTGGGAACTCCAGGGGGCAAGGGGCAACCTACGAGCAGTACTTC. This gives the protein CSVGNSRGQGATYEQYF.

This clonotype has only a few counts. The V gene is TRBV24-1, the J gene TRBJ2-3, with TRBD1 matching over 7 bases. The V and J ends lost 1 base and 1 base, in that order; junction bases with no gene match: 1. The CDR3 totals 15 residues. Per the germline V gene, CDR1 is KGHDR and CDR2 is SFDVKD. The CDR3 nucleotides are TGTGCCACCAGTGATTTAACAGGGGGCACAGATACGCAGTATTTT. This encodes CATSDLTGGTDTQYF.

This clonotype was found a few times. The chain employs TRBV5-1 and TRBJ2-1; D not certain. V lost 0 bases, J lost 6 bases, and 7 bases lay in between. The length of the CDR3 is 13 residues. Germline V gene sequence: CDR1 SGHRS, CDR2 YFSETQ. CDR3 sequence (DNA): TGCGCCAGCAGCTTGGTTGCGTTCAATGAGCAGTTCTTC. As protein: CASSLVAFNEQFF.

Here the CDR3 reads CASSLASGENSPLHF. Here the CDR3 DNA reads TGCGCCAGCAGCTTGGCGTCAGGGGAGAATTCACCCCTCCACTTT. The chain links TRBV5-1 to TRBJ1-6; TRBD1 might be the D (6 bases). Trimming removed 0 bases at V and 7 bases at J, with 11 bases between. Germline CDR1 and CDR2: SGHRS and YFSETQ. This CDR3 comprises 15 residues.